These T cell receptor beta chains were read from a single sample in a study of neoadjuvant anti-PD-1 for oral cavity cancer. Clones were read by immunoSEQ multiplex PCR, and TCRdb kept only the in-frame ones, dropping some. The data contain 15,000 to 20,000 clones, about 61% of them seen just once; the ten biggest clones take up 2.8%. Specimen: PBMCs, collected before nivolumab (anti-PD-1) treatment. All receptors derive from a person aged 35-80 years with oral cavity squamous cell carcinoma. Both conserved end residues are part of each CDR3. D genes are given only for firm matches. Rows may omit the clone size; those that give it use once, few, many or a size class.

TRBV9	.	TRBJ1-5	TRBD1	CASSQTGGSNQPQHF	TGTGCCAGCAGTCAGACAGGGGGCAGCAATCAGCCCCAGCATTTT
TRBV28	few	TRBJ2-2	TRBD1	CASSLFRQGATGELFF	TGTGCCAGCAGTCTGTTTAGGCAGGGGGCAACCGGGGAGCTGTTTTTT
TRBV5-1	.	TRBJ2-3	.	CASSLDGTSTDTQYF	TGCGCCAGCAGCTTGGATGGCACTAGCACAGATACGCAGTATTTT
TRBV29-1	.	TRBJ2-7	.	CSVQRGGRNEQYF	TGCAGCGTTCAAAGAGGGGGTAGGAACGAGCAGTACTTC
TRBV9	once	TRBJ2-7	.	CASSVGGNEQYF	TGTGCCAGCAGCGTAGGAGGGAACGAGCAGTACTTC
TRBV13	.	TRBJ2-1	.	CASSLVLGTNEQFF	TGTGCCAGCAGCTTAGTCCTAGGGACCAATGAGCAGTTCTTC
TRBV27	.	TRBJ1-2	TRBD1	CASSLRQGYGYTF	TGTGCCAGCAGTTTACGACAGGGCTATGGCTACACCTTC
TRBV11-2	.	TRBJ1-4	TRBD1	CASSPRDRRGEKLFF	TGTGCCAGCAGCCCCAGGGACAGGAGAGGGGAAAAACTGTTTTTT
TRBV5-6	.	TRBJ1-4	.	CASSLAGNEKLFF	TGTGCCAGCAGCTTGGCCGGGAATGAAAAACTGTTTTTT
TRBV6-1	.	TRBJ2-7	TRBD2	CASSVLAGGPYEQYF	TGTGCCAGCAGTGTGCTAGCGGGAGGTCCCTACGAGCAGTACTTC
TRBV30	.	TRBJ2-1	.	CAWSVGAYNEQFF	TGTGCCTGGAGTGTAGGAGCCTACAATGAGCAGTTCTTC
TRBV6-5	once	TRBJ2-3	TRBD1	CASSRGPRDTQYF	TGTGCCAGCAGCAGGGGGCCTAGAGATACGCAGTATTTT
TRBV5-1	.	TRBJ2-7	TRBD1	CASSLGGTGSPQYF	TGCGCCAGCAGCTTGGGTGGGACAGGGTCCCCCCAGTACTTC
TRBV14	.	TRBJ2-1	.	CASSQSQIEQFF	TGTGCCAGCAGCCAAAGTCAAATCGAGCAGTTCTTC
TRBV6-1	.	TRBJ2-1	.	CASSDPGVVILRQFF	TGTGCCAGCAGTGACCCTGGGGTAGTCATCTTACGGCAGTTCTTC
TRBV5-8	once	TRBJ1-3	.	CASSLEASRYSGNTIYF	TGTGCCAGCAGCTTGGAAGCGTCCAGATACTCTGGAAACACCATATATTTT
TRBV25-1	.	TRBJ1-4	.	CASSDLVASNEKLFF	TGTGCCAGCAGTGACCTGGTTGCCAGCAATGAAAAACTGTTTTTT
TRBV28	few	TRBJ2-2	.	CASSLSRPGELFF	TGTGCCAGCAGTTTAAGTCGCCCCGGGGAGCTGTTTTTT
TRBV10-1	.	TRBJ2-7	TRBD1	CASSESVLEGTGAYEQYF	TGCGCCAGCAGTGAGTCGGTTCTCGAAGGGACAGGGGCCTACGAGCAGTACTTC
TRBV14	few	TRBJ1-1	.	CASSQDVGEAFF	TGTGCCAGCAGCCAAGATGTGGGGGAAGCTTTCTTT
TRBV29-1	.	TRBJ2-2	TRBD2	CSVGGRTGELFF	TGCAGCGTTGGCGGGAGGACCGGGGAGCTGTTTTTT
TRBV6-1	.	TRBJ1-1	.	CASSYNEGTEAFF	TGTGCCAGCAGTTATAACGAGGGCACTGAAGCTTTCTTT
TRBV11-2	.	TRBJ2-7	.	CASSGSLDEQYF	TGTGCCAGCAGCGGGAGCCTGGACGAGCAGTACTTC
TRBV7-9	.	TRBJ1-2	TRBD1	CASSLGDRELSYGYTF	TGTGCCAGCAGCTTAGGAGACAGGGAATTATCGTATGGCTACACCTTC
TRBV6-5	.	TRBJ1-4	.	CASRGGSGEKLFF	TGTGCCAGCAGGGGGGGGAGTGGCGAAAAACTGTTTTTT
TRBV27	.	TRBJ2-7	.	CASSYLAGEQYF	TGTGCCAGCAGTTACCTGGCGGGAGAGCAGTACTTC
TRBV10-3	.	TRBJ1-3	.	CAISVERGGNTIYF	TGTGCCATCAGTGTGGAAAGGGGGGGAAACACCATATATTTT
TRBV5-1	once	TRBJ2-3	.	CASSWGANTDTQYF	TGCGCCAGCAGCTGGGGGGCCAACACAGATACGCAGTATTTT
TRBV30	.	TRBJ2-2	.	CAWSFATGELFF	TGTGCCTGGAGTTTTGCTACCGGGGAGCTGTTTTTT
TRBV30	.	TRBJ2-1	.	CAWSTASRTAQFSYNEQFF	TGTGCCTGGAGTACCGCATCCCGGACTGCACAGTTCTCCTACAATGAGCAGTTCTTC
TRBV28	.	TRBJ1-5	.	CASSPLPGQRQPQHF	TGTGCCAGCAGTCCCCTACCCGGGCAGCGTCAGCCCCAGCATTTT
TRBV2	.	TRBJ2-1	TRBD2	CASSDGLEFNEQFF	TGTGCCAGCAGTGACGGACTAGAATTCAATGAGCAGTTCTTC
TRBV30	few	TRBJ2-2	.	CAWKPPGGAGELFF	TGTGCCTGGAAGCCCCCAGGGGGGGCCGGGGAGCTGTTTTTT
TRBV25-1	.	TRBJ2-7	TRBD2	CASSHSRGTNEQYF	TGTGCCAGCAGTCACAGCCGCGGGACTAACGAGCAGTACTTC
TRBV11-2	.	TRBJ1-1	.	CASSLDRSEAFF	TGTGCCAGCAGCTTAGATAGGTCTGAAGCTTTCTTT
TRBV5-5	.	TRBJ1-5	.	CASSWDGTGNQPQHF	TGTGCCAGCAGCTGGGACGGGACGGGCAATCAGCCCCAGCATTTT
TRBV9	.	TRBJ2-2	TRBD2	CASRTSGRARTGELFF	TGTGCCAGCCGGACTAGCGGGAGGGCACGCACCGGGGAGCTGTTTTTT
TRBV6-1	few	TRBJ2-3	.	CASSATRADADTQYF	TGTGCCAGCAGTGCGACAAGGGCCGATGCGGATACGCAGTATTTT
TRBV6-1	once	TRBJ2-3	.	CASSGLVPDTQYF	TGTGCCAGCAGTGGACTAGTCCCCGATACGCAGTATTTT
TRBV10-3	few	TRBJ2-7	.	CAISDSDVAQYF	TGTGCCATCAGTGATTCCGACGTTGCGCAGTACTTC
TRBV2	.	TRBJ1-2	.	CASSESLVGDGYTF	TGTGCCAGCAGTGAGAGCCTGGTAGGGGATGGCTACACCTTC
TRBV5-1	.	TRBJ1-1	.	CASTPEGYVANTEAFF	TGCGCCAGCACTCCGGAGGGGTATGTGGCGAACACTGAAGCTTTCTTT